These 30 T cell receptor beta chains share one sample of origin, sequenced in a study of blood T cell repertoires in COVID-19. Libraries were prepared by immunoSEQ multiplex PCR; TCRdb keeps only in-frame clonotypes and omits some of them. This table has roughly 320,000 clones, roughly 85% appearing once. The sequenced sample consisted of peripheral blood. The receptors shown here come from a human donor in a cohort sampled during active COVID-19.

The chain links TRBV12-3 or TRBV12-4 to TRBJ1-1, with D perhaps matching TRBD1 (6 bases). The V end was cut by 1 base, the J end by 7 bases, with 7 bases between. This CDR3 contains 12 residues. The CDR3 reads CASSLGGGEAFF. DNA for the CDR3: TGTGCCAGCAGTTTAGGAGGGGGTGAAGCTTTCTTT.

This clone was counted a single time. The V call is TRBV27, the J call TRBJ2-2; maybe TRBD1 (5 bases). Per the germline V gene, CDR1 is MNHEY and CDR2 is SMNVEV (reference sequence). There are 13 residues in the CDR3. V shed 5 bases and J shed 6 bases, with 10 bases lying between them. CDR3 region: CASSRRGSGELFF. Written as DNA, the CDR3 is TGTGCCAGCAGTCGAAGGGGATCCGGGGAGCTGTTTTTT.

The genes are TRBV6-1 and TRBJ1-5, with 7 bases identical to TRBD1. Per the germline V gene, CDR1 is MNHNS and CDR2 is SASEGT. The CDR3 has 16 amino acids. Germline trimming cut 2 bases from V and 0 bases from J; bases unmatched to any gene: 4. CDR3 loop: CASSEWDRYSNQPQHF. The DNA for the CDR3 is TGTGCCAGCAGTGAATGGGACAGATATAGCAATCAGCCCCAGCATTTT.

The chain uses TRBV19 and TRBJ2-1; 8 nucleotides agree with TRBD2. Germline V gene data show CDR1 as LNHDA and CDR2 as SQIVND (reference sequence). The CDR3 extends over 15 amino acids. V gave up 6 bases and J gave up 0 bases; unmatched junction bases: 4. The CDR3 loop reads CASRLAAGSYNEQFF. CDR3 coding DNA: TGTGCCAGTAGACTAGCGGCGGGCTCCTACAATGAGCAGTTCTTC. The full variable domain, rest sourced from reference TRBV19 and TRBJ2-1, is DGGITQSPKYLFRKEGQNVTLSCEQNLNHDAMYWYRQDPGQGLRLIYYSQIVNDFQKGDIAEGYSVSREKKESFPLTVTSAQKNPTAFYLCASRLAAGSYNEQFFGPGTRLTVL.

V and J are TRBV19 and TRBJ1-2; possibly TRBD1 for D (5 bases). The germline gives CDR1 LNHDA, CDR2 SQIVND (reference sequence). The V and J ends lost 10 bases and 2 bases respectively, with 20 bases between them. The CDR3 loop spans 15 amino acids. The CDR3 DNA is TGTGCCACCAAGAGTTGGGGCAGGGCAAACTATGGCTACACCTTC. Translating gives CATKSWGRANYGYTF.

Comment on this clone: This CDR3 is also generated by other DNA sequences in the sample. CDR3 nucleotide sequence: TGTGCCTGGAGTGCCGGACAGGGCAATCAGCCCCAGCATTTT. Encoded protein: CAWSAGQGNQPQHF. J is TRBJ1-5 and V is TRBV30; TRBD1 matches at 7 bases. The CDR3 sequence is 14 residues long. The germline V gene has CDR1 GTSNPN and CDR2 SVGIG (reference sequence). V dropped 1 base and J dropped 2; count of bases not matched to a gene: 2.

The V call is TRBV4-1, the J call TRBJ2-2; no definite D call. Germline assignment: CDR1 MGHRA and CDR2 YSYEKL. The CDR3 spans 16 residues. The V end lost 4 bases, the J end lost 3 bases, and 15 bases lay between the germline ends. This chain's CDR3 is CASSPHRFGDTGELFF. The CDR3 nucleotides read TGCGCCAGCAGCCCACACCGCTTTGGAGACACCGGGGAGCTGTTTTTT.

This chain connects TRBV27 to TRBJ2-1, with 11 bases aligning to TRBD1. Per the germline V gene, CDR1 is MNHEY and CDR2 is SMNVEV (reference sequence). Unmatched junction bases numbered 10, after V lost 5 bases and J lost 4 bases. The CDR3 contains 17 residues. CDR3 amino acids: CASSPGPGQGVYNEQFF. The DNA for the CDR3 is TGTGCCAGCAGTCCCGGCCCGGGACAGGGGGTTTACAATGAGCAGTTCTTC.

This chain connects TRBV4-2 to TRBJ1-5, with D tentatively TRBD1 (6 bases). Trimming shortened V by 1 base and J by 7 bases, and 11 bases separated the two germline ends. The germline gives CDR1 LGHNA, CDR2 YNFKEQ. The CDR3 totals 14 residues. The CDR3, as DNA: TGTGCCAGCAGCCAAGTGGCAGGGGAACAGCCCCAGCATTTT. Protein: CASSQVAGEQPQHF.

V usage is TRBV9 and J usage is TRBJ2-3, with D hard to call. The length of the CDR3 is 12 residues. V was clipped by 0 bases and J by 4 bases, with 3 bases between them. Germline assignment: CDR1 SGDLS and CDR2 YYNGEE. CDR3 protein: CASSVGADTQYF. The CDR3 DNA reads TGTGCCAGCAGCGTAGGAGCAGATACGCAGTATTTT.

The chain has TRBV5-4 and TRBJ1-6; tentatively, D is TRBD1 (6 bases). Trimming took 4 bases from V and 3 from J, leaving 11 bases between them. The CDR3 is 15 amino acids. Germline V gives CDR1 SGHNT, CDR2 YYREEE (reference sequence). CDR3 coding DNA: TGTGCCAGCAGCCCTGACAGGAACTATAATTCACCCCTCCACTTT. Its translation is CASSPDRNYNSPLHF.

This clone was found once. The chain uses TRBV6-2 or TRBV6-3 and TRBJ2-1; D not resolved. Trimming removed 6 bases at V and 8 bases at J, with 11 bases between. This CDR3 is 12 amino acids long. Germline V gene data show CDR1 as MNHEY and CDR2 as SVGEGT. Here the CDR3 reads CASSPLPHEQFF. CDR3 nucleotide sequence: TGTGCCAGCAGCCCCCTCCCCCATGAGCAGTTCTTC.

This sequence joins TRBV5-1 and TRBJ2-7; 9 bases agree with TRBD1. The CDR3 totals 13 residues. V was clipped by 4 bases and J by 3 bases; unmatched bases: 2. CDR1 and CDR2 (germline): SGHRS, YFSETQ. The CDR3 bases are TGCGCCAGCAGCGGGGACAGGGTCTACGAGCAGTACTTC. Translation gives CASSGDRVYEQYF.

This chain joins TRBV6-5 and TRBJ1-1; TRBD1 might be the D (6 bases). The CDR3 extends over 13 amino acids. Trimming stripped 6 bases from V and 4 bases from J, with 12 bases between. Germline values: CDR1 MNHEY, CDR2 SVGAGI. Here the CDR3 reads CASRPDRSTEAFF. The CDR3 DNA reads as TGTGCCAGCAGACCCGACAGGTCCACTGAAGCTTTCTTT.

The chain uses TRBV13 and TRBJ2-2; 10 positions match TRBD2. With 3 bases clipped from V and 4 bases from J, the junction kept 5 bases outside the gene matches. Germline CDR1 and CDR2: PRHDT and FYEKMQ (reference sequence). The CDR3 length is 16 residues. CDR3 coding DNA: TGTGCCAGCAGCTTCGGACTAGCGGCCGGCACCGGGGAGCTGTTTTTT. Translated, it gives CASSFGLAAGTGELFF. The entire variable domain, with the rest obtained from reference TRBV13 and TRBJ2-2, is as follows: AAGVIQSPRHLIKEKRETATLKCYPIPRHDTVYWYQQGPGQDPQFLISFYEKMQSDKGSIPDRFSAQQFSDYHSELNMSSLELGDSALYFCASSFGLAAGTGELFFGEGSRLTVL.

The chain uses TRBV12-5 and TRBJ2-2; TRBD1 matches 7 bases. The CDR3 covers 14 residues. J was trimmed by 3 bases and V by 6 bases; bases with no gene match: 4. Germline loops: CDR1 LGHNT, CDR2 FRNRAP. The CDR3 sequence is CASGRGRDTGELFF. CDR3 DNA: TGTGCTAGTGGGAGGGGGCGCGACACCGGGGAGCTGTTTTTT.

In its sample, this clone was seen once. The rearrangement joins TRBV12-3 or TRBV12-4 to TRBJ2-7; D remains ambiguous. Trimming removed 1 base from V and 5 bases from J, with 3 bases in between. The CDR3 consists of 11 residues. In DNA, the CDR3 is TGTGCCAGCAGTTTAGATAACGAGCAGTACTTC. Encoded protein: CASSLDNEQYF.

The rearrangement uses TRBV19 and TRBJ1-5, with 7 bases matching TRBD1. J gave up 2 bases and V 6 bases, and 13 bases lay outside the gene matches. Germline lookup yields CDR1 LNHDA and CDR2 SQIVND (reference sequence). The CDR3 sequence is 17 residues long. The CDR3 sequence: CASRPYRGGFGNQPQHF. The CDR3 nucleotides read TGTGCCAGTAGACCATACAGGGGTGGGTTCGGCAATCAGCCCCAGCATTTT.

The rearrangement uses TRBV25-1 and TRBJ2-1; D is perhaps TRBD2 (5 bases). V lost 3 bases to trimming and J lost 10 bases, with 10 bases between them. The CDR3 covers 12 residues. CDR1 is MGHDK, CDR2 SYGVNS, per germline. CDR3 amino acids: CASSDTEAEQFF. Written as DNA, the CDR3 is TGTGCCAGCAGTGATACGGAGGCAGAGCAGTTCTTC.

CDR3 protein: CAISQREGLADYEQYF. The CDR3 bases are TGTGCCATCAGCCAAAGAGAGGGACTAGCGGACTACGAGCAGTACTTC. The genes are TRBV10-3 and TRBJ2-7; TRBD2 aligns across 11 bases. Unmatched junction bases numbered 10, after V lost 6 bases and J lost 3 bases. This CDR3 region has 16 residues. CDR1 and CDR2 from the germline V gene are ENHRY and SYGVKD.

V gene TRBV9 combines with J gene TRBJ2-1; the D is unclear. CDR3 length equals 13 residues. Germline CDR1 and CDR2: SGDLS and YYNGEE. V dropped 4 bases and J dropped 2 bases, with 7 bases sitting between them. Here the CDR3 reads CASSPGTYNEQFF. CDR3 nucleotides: TGTGCCAGCAGCCCAGGCACCTACAATGAGCAGTTCTTC.

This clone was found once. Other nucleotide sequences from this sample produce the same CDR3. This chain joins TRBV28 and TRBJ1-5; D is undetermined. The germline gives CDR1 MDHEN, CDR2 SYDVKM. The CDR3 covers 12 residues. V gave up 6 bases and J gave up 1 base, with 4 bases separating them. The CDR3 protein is CASSQSNQPQHF. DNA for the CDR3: TGTGCCAGCAGCCAGAGCAATCAGCCCCAGCATTTT.

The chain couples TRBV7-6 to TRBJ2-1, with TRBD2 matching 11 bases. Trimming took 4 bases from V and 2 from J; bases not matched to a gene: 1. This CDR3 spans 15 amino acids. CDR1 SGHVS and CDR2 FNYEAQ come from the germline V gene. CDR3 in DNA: TGTGCCAGCAGCTCTAGCGGGGGGCCCTACAATGAGCAGTTCTTC. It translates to CASSSSGGPYNEQFF.

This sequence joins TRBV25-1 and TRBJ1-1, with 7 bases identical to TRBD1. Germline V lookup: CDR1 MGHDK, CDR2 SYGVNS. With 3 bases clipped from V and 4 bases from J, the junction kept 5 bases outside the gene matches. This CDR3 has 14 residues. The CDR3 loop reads CASSDQGVITEAFF. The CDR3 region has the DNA TGTGCCAGCAGTGACCAGGGGGTAATCACTGAAGCTTTCTTT.

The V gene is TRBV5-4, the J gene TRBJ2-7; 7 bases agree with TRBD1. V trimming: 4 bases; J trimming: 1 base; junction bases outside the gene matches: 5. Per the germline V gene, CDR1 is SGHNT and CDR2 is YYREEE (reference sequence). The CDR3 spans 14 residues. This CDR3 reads CASSRTGDSYEQYF. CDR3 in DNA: TGTGCCAGCAGCAGAACAGGGGATTCCTACGAGCAGTACTTC.

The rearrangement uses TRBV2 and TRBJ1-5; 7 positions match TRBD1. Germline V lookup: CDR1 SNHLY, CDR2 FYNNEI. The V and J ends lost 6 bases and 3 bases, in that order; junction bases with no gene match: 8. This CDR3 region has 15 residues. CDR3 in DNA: TGTGCCAGCAGGCGGCAGGACAGGATCAATCAGCCCCAGCATTTT. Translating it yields CASRRQDRINQPQHF.

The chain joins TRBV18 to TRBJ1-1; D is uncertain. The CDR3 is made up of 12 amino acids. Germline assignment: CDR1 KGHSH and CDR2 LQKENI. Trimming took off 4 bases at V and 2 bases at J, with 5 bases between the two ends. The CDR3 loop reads CASSRPNTEAFF. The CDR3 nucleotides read TGTGCCAGCTCACGTCCTAACACTGAAGCTTTCTTT.

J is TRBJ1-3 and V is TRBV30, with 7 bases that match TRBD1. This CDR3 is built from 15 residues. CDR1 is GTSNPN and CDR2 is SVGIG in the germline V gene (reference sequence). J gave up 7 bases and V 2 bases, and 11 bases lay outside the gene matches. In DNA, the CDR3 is TGTGCCTGGAGTCCATTGACAGGGAATTTGAACACCATATATTTT. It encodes CAWSPLTGNLNTIYF.

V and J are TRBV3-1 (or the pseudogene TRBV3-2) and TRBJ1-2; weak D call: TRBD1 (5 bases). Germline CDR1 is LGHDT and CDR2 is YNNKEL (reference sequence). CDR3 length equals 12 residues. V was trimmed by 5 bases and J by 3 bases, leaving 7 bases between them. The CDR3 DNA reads TGTGCCAGCAGCTCGACAGACTATGGCTACACCTTC. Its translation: CASSSTDYGYTF.

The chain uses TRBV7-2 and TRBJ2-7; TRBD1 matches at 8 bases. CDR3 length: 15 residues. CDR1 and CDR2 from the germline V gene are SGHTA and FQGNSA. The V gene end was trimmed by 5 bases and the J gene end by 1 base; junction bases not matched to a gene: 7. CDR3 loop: CASSRVGTGSYEQYF. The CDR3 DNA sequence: TGTGCCAGCAGCCGGGTCGGGACAGGTTCCTACGAGCAGTACTTC.